Detailed here is one T cell receptor (beta chain). These data are taken from a study of shared T cell receptors in the human thymus. Libraries were prepared by immunoSEQ multiplex PCR; TCRdb keeps only in-frame clonotypes and omits some of them. The sample carries approximately 580,000 clones, more than 75% recorded once. This sample was shared with a second study, whose subject was human thymus T cells. That source notes: Resections obtained during corrective heart surgery supplied the thymus tissue. It looked as if thymic and blood repertoires used V and J genes in a biased way. Related research described thymic repertoires that were highly overlapping among unrelated individuals.

The TCR was taken from a boy under two years old with a congenital heart defect. Sequencing was done on a sample of thymocytes.

The CDR3 nucleotides read TGTGCCAGCAGTGGGGGACAGGGAGAGACCCAGTACTTC. Protein product: CASSGGQGETQYF. The genes are TRBV28 and TRBJ2-5, with 9 bases fitting TRBD1. CDR3 length equals 13 residues. From germline, CDR1 is MDHEN and CDR2 SYDVKM. After removal of 5 bases from V and 4 bases from J, the junction contained 2 bases not matched to a gene.